This is a list of T cell receptor beta chains from one sample in a study of T cells in Graves' hyperthyroidism and ophthalmopathy. TCRdb recomputed calls from the multiplex PCR reads with MiXCR, one row per CDR3 protein. The table shows approximately 700,000 distinct CDR3 sequences, with 45% occurring only once. Sequencing input: peripheral blood or thyroid tissue (not recorded which). These TCRs come from an adult man with Graves' disease, either hyperthyroidism or ophthalmopathy (not recorded which). The CDR3 runs from the conserved cysteine through the conserved F or W. Fields, in order: D gene, V gene, J gene, clone size, CDR3 protein, CDR3 DNA. D genes are given only for firm matches. A clone size is listed for some rows: how often the clone was seen (once, few, many), or a class if it is expanded.

TRBD1,TRBV6-6,TRBJ1-5,few,CASTLQGSGNQPQHF,TGTGCCAGCACCTTACAGGGGTCGGGCAATCAGCCCCAGCATTTT
TRBD1,TRBV10-3,TRBJ1-1,-,CAISETPGGTEAFF,TGTGCCATCAGTGAGACCCCAGGGGGAACTGAAGCTTTCTTT
TRBD2,TRBV10-2,TRBJ2-7,many,CASSVSASGLYEQYF,TGCGCCAGCAGTGTAAGCGCTAGCGGGCTCTACGAGCAGTACTTC
TRBD1,TRBV5-6,TRBJ1-2,-,CASSLEMDRAGGYTF,TGTGCCAGCAGCTTGGAAATGGACAGGGCGGGTGGCTACACCTTC
-,TRBV2,TRBJ1-5,-,CASSEAGGAGNQPQHF,TGTGCCAGCAGTGAAGCAGGAGGGGCCGGCAATCAGCCCCAGCATTTT
TRBD1,TRBV6-5,TRBJ1-6,-,CASSWAGGSPLHF,TGTGCCAGCAGTTGGGCAGGGGGTTCACCCCTCCACTTT
-,TRBV19,TRBJ2-7,many,CASSTTAYEQYF,TGTGCCAGTAGTACGACAGCCTACGAGCAGTACTTC
-,TRBV9,TRBJ1-4,many,CASSVDGVSNEKLFF,TGTGCCAGCAGCGTAGACGGAGTTTCTAATGAAAAACTGTTTTTT
TRBD1,TRBV7-9,TRBJ1-4,-,CASSADRVRTNEKLFF,TGTGCCAGCAGCGCGGACAGGGTCCGAACTAATGAAAAACTGTTTTTT
-,TRBV19,TRBJ2-7,few,CASSETAGPFYEQYF,TGTGCCAGTAGTGAAACGGCAGGCCCTTTCTACGAGCAGTACTTC
TRBD2,TRBV20-1,TRBJ2-7,few,CSARDAPSGRNEQYF,TGCAGTGCTAGAGATGCGCCTAGCGGGAGAAACGAGCAGTACTTC
-,TRBV15,TRBJ1-4,many,CATSTLGTNEKLFF,TGTGCCACCAGCACCCTGGGGACGAATGAAAAACTGTTTTTT
TRBD1,TRBV19,TRBJ1-2,few,CASSMRDRGGGYTF,TGTGCCAGTAGTATGAGGGACAGGGGAGGGGGCTACACCTTC